This record concerns one T cell receptor beta chain sequence. Antigen: not known. The repertoire was sequenced with immunoSEQ multiplex PCR; TCRdb's copy has only in-frame clones and lacks some. The sample lists roughly 100,000 clones; roughly 78% were seen once. Time point defined: cycle 4 day 1 (C4D1), after 5 to 7 weeks of nivolumab. No patient escaped relapse after autologous stem cell transplantation, and brentuximab vedotin exposure varied. V was cut by 3 bases and J by 4 bases, with 16 bases left in between. There are 15 residues in the CDR3. Germline V gene lookup returns CDR1 SGHAT and CDR2 FQNNGV. This entry is derived from a study of PD-1 blockade in classical Hodgkin lymphoma. Whole-study findings and limits: Complete responders matched newly diagnosed patients in baseline diversity.

Material: peripheral blood mononuclear cells (PBMCs), obtained before the fourth cycle of nivolumab. This TCR was sampled from a human donor with classical Hodgkin lymphoma. The V gene is TRBV11-2, the J gene TRBJ2-7; unclear D gene. This CDR3 reads CASSFSAGSSYEQYF. CDR3 coding DNA: TGTGCCAGCAGCTTCTCGGCAGGTAGCTCTTACGAGCAGTACTTC. Together with reference TRBV11-2 and TRBJ2-7, the CDR3 gives the full variable domain: EAGVAQSPRYKIIEKRQSVAFWCNPISGHATLYWYQQILGQGPKLLIQFQNNGVVDDSQLPKDRFSAERLKGVDSTLKIQPAKLEDSAVYLCASSFSAGSSYEQYFGPGTRLTVT.